This TCR beta chain derives from a study of blood T cell repertoires in COVID-19. Study summary: Acute and convalescent COVID-19 specimens originated in the United States, Italy and Spain. Sample material is recorded as cDNA or gDNA derived from T cells, B-cell-depleted T cells, or PBMCs.

Germline V gene sequence: CDR1 DFQATT, CDR2 SNEGSKA (reference sequence). Trimming pared 3 bases from V and 4 bases from J, leaving 10 bases between. CDR3 length: 13 residues. Per the original methods: From reference gene primer amplification, estimates of nucleated cell counts were derived. Here immunoSEQ multiplex PCR was the method, and the copy in TCRdb shows in-frame clones only, minus some. Clonal size and the V and J genes are those of that table, whereas D and trimming came from the DNA. The repertoire has around 26,000 clones, less than 90% of them found once; the top ten carry around 4.6%. The clonotype originates from a man between 70 and 80 years old with active COVID-19. V gene TRBV20-1 combines with J gene TRBJ1-3, with D maybe TRBD1 (5 bases). The sample taken for sequencing was peripheral blood. The chain's CDR3 is CSASRGSGNTIYF. The CDR3 nucleotides read TGCAGTGCTAGTAGGGGTTCCGGAAACACCATATATTTT.